Included here is one T cell receptor (beta chain) sequence, with context. The antigen is undetermined. From germline, CDR1 is SNHLY and CDR2 FYNNEI. V was clipped by 6 bases and J by 7 bases, with 12 bases between them. CDR3 length equals 13 residues. Template switching with 5'RACE generated the TCR cDNA and added a universal primer site and UMIs. TCRdb passed the 5' RACE reads through MiXCR, listing each CDR3 protein once. The sample has about 220,000 distinct CDR3 sequences; approximately 3% are singletons. The record originates from a study of T cells after yellow fever vaccination. Study information: SMART-Seq v4 Ultra Low Input prepared libraries from low-cell fractions.

Points from the study as a whole: Repertoires sorted by FACS could include abundant clonotypes that are contaminants from the bulk population. A faster peak, day 5 versus 15, was reached by the weaker secondary response.

The chain couples TRBV2 to TRBJ2-2, with D possibly called TRBD1 or TRBD2 (5 bases each). The origin of this receptor is a man aged 18 to 29 who received the YFV17D yellow fever vaccine. Sample: CD4+ T cells sorted from PBMCs, taken 10 days after the yellow fever booster vaccination. The CDR3 DNA sequence: TGTGCCAGCAGGTTCCAGGGAGACGGGGAGCTGTTTTTT. Amino acids: CASRFQGDGELFF.